This T cell receptor beta chain was identified during a study of blood T cell repertoires in COVID-19. Looking at the study overall: From T cells, B-cell-depleted T cells, or PBMCs came the material, which was cDNA or gDNA.

CDR3 length: 16 residues. CDR1 LGHNA and CDR2 YSLEER come from the germline V gene. The V end lost 0 bases, the J end lost 0 bases, and 10 bases lay between the germline ends. The protocol was immunoSEQ multiplex PCR, while the TCRdb copy is restricted to in-frame clones and leaves out a portion. The table records roughly 110,000 clones, around 90% of them present only once. Material: peripheral blood. This TCR was sampled from a man aged 40-49 years with active or convalescent COVID-19. The chain is built from TRBV4-3 and TRBJ2-3; D gene unclear. CDR3 residues: CASSQDLGSSTDTQYF. Here the CDR3 DNA reads TGCGCCAGCAGCCAAGATTTGGGCAGCAGCACAGATACGCAGTATTTT.